Below, one TCR beta chain is given with its context. Its matching antigen is unknown. Clones were sequenced by immunoSEQ multiplex PCR, and TCRdb holds only the in-frame ones, with some missing. The sample shows about 2.2 million clones, about 92% of them seen only once. This sample is part of a study of shared clonotypes between healthy human individuals. Whole-study results and caveats: Sorted-subset sequencing, rarefaction showed, was incomplete despite large depth.

V lost 3 bases, J lost 3 bases, and 16 bases lay in between. CDR3 size: 16 residues. The germline gives CDR1 SGDLS, CDR2 YYNGEE. Naive CD8 cells were CD45RO-negative, positively selected for CCR7, excluding terminally differentiated effector memory CD45RA+ cells. Sequences were obtained from naive CD8+ T cells from PBMCs. The rearrangement links TRBV9 to TRBJ1-5; no clear D gene. This TCR was recovered from a man between 18 and 35 years old in good health. Some clones in this sample may be carry-over from other donors' samples. CDR3 nucleotides: TGTGCCAGCAGCGAGTACGATTGGCCGACCAATCAGCCCCAGCATTTT. It yields the protein CASSEYDWPTNQPQHF. The variable domain in full, with the rest retrieved from reference TRBV9 and TRBJ1-5, is DSGVTQTPKHLITATGQRVTLRCSPRSGDLSVYWYQQSLDQGLQFLIQYYNGEERAKGNILERFSAQQFPDLHSELNLSSLELGDSALYFCASSEYDWPTNQPQHFGDGTRLSIL.